The clone carrying this T cell receptor beta chain appeared a single time. The antigen remains undetermined. Measured with immunoSEQ multiplex PCR; TCRdb has only the in-frame clones, and not every one. Of approximately 41,000 clones listed, 75% to 90% were seen once; the top ten hold roughly 5.4%. The record originates from a study of T cells in localized non-small cell lung cancer. General study results and limits: Tumor samples were not multi-region, leaving intratumor heterogeneity unexcluded. Higher adjacent-lung clonality was associated with shorter survival.

Trimming cost V 4 bases and J 1 base; bases outside gene matches: 7. The CDR3 is 15 residues long. The germline gives CDR1 SGHRS, CDR2 YFSETQ. The sequence was obtained from a male donor at least 60 years old with stage II lung adenocarcinoma. The sample consisted of peripheral blood mononuclear cells, taken before any cancer treatment. This chain connects TRBV5-1 to TRBJ2-5; 7 bases line up with TRBD1. As DNA, the CDR3 is TGCGCCAGCAGCCCGGAGAGGACAGGCCAAGAGACCCAGTACTTC. The encoded protein is CASSPERTGQETQYF.